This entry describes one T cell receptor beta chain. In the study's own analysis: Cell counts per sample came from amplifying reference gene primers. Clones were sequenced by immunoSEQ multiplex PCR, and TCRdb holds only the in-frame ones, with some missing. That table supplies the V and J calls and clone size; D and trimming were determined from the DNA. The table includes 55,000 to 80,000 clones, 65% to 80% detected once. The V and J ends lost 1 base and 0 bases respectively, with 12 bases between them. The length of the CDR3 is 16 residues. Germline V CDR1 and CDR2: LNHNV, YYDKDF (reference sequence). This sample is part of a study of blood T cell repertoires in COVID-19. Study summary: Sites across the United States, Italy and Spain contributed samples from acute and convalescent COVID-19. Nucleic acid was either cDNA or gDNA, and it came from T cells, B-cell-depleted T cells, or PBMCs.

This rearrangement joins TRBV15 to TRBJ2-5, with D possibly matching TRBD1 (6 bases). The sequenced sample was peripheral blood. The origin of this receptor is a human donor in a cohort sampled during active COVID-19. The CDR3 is CATSRVGTSYQETQYF. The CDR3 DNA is TGTGCCACCAGCAGAGTGGGGACATCGTACCAAGAGACCCAGTACTTC.